Here is one T cell receptor beta chain with its context. Its antigen is currently unknown. Germline CDR1 MDHEN, CDR2 SYDVKM. The CDR3 loop spans 16 amino acids. Trimming at V came to 4 bases and at J to 1 base, leaving 8 bases not matched to a gene. The assay ran at deep level. TCRdb's copy holds only in-frame clones and misses some; the assay was immunoSEQ multiplex PCR. Here the sample spans just over 2,000,000 clones, 85% to 95% being singletons. The entry originates in a study of shared clonotypes between healthy human individuals. Study-level information: Three plates were used per donor for CD4 naive, three for CD4 memory, two for CD8 naive and one for CD8 memory.

Study observations and caveats: Estimated clonotype richness was generally higher in naive than memory subsets.

CD4+ cell separation produced CD45RA+ naive and CD45RA-negative memory subsets. The sequenced material came from naive CD4+ T cells sorted from blood. Subset noted: CD45RA+ positively selected. This receptor was obtained from a man in his late teens or twenties in good health. V usage is TRBV28 and J usage is TRBJ2-7; the match to TRBD1 covers 9 bases. The CDR3 here is CASSSKGTGLSYEQYF. For the CDR3, the DNA is TGTGCCAGCAGTTCTAAAGGGACAGGGTTATCCTACGAGCAGTACTTC.